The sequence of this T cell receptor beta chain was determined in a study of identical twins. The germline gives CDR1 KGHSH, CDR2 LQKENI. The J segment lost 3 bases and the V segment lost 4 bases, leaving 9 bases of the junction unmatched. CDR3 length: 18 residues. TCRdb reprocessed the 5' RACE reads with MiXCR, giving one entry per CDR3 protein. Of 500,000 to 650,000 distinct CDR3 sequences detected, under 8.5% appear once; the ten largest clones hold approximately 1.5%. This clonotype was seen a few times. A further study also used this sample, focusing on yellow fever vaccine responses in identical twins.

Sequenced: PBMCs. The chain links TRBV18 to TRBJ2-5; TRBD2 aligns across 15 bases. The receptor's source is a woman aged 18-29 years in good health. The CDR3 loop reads CASSRGTSGRPRKETQYF. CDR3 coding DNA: TGTGCCAGCTCACGGGGGACTAGCGGGAGGCCACGAAAAGAGACCCAGTACTTC.